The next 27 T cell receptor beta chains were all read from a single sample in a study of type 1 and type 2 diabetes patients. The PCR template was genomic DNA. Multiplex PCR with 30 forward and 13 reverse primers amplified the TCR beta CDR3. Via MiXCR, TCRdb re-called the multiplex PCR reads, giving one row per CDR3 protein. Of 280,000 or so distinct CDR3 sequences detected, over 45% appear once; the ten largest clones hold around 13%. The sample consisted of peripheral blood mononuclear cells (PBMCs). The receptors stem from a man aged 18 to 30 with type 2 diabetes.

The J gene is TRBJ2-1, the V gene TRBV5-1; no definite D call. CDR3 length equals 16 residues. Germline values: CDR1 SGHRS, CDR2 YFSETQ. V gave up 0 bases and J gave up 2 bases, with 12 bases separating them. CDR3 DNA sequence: TGCGCCAGCAGCTTGGACGGTCAGCTTGCCTACAATGAGCAGTTCTTC. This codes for CASSLDGQLAYNEQFF.

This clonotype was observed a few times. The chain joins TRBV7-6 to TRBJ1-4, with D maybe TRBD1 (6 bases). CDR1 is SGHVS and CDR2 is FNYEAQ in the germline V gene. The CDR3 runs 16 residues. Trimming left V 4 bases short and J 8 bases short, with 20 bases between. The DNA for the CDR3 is TGTGCCAGCAGCTCAGGCCAAACAGGGCACCAGGAAAAACTGTTTTTT. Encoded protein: CASSSGQTGHQEKLFF.

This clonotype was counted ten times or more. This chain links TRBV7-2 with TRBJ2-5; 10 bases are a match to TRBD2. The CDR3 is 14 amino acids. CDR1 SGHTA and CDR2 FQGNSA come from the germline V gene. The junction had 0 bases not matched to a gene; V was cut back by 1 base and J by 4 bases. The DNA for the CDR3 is TGTGCCAGCAGCTTAGGACTAGCGGGAGAGACCCAGTACTTC. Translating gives CASSLGLAGETQYF. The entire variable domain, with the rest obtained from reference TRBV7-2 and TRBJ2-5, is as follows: GAGVSQSPSNKVTEKGKDVELRCDPISGHTALYWYRQSLGQGLEFLIYFQGNSAPDKSGLPSDRFSAERTGGSVSTLTIQRTQQEDSAVYLCASSLGLAGETQYFGPGTRLLVL.

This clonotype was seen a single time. This CDR3 reads CASSEIATGPRGPLHF. The CDR3, as DNA: TGTGCCAGCAGTGAGATAGCCACAGGGCCGAGGGGACCCCTCCACTTT. The chain recombines TRBV2 with TRBJ1-6, with a possible D match to TRBD1 (6 bases). Trimming took off 3 bases at V and 12 bases at J, with 21 bases between the two ends. CDR3 length: 16 amino acids. The germline V gene has CDR1 SNHLY and CDR2 FYNNEI.

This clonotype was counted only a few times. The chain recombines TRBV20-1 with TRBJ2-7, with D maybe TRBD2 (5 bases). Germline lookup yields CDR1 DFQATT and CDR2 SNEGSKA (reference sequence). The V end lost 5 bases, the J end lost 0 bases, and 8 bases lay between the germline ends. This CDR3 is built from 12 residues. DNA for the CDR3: TGCAGTGCTGCGGGTGGCTCCTACGAGCAGTACTTC. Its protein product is CSAAGGSYEQYF.

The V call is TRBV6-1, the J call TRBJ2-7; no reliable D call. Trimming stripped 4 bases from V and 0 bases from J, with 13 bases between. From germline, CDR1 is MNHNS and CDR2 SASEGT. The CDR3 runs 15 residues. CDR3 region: CASSAYSLDSYEQYF. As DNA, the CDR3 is TGTGCCAGCAGTGCCTACTCACTCGACTCCTACGAGCAGTACTTC.

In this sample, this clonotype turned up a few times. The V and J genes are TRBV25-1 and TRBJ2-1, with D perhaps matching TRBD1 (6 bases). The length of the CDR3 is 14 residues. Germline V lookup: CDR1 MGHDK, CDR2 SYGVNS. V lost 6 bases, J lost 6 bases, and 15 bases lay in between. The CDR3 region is CASSAQGSRNEQFF. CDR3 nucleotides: TGTGCCAGCAGCGCACAGGGATCGCGCAATGAGCAGTTCTTC.

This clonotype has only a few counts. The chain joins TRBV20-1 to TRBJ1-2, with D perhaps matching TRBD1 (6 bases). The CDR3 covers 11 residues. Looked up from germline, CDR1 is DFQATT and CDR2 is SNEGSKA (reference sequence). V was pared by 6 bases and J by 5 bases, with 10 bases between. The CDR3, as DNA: TGCAGTGCGAAGACAGGATATGGCTACACCTTC. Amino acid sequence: CSAKTGYGYTF.

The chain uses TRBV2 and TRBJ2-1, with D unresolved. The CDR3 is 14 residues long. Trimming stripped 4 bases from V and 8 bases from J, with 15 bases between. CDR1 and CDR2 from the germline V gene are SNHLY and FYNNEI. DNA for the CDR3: TGTGCCAGCAGTGCCTTTAGCAGAGTGGATGAGCAGTTCTTC. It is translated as CASSAFSRVDEQFF.

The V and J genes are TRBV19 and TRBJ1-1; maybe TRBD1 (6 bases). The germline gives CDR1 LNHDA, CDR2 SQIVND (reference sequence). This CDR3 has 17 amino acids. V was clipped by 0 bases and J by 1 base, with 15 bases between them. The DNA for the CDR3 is TGTGCCAGTAGTATAGATCGTGGGGGCCTGAGGAACACTGAAGCTTTCTTT. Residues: CASSIDRGGLRNTEAFF.

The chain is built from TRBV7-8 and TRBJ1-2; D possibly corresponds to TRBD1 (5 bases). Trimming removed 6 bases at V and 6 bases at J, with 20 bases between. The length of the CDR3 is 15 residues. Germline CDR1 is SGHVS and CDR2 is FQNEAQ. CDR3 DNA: TGTGCCAGCAGTGATGGGACCATGACCCCTCATGGCTACACCTTC. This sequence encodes CASSDGTMTPHGYTF.

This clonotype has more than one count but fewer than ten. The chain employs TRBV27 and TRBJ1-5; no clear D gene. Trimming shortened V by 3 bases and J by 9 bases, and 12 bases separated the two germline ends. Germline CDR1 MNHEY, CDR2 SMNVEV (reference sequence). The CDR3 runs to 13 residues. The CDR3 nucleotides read TGTGCCAGCAGTTTCGGCGCCTCCCGGCCCCAGCATTTT. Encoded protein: CASSFGASRPQHF.

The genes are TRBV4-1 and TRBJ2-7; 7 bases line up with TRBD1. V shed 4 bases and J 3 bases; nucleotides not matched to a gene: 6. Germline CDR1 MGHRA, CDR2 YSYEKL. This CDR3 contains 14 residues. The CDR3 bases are TGCGCCAGCAGCCGTTGGCAGGGGGACTACGAGCAGTACTTC. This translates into CASSRWQGDYEQYF.

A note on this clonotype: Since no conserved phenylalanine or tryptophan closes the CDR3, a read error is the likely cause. Here the CDR3 reads CSASTGHSGANVLTS. In DNA, the CDR3 is TGCAGTGCTAGCACGGGACACTCTGGGGCCAACGTCCTGACTTCC. V gene TRBV20-1 combines with J gene TRBJ2-6; D possibly corresponds to TRBD1 (6 bases). The CDR3 runs 15 residues. Trimming stripped 3 bases from V and 0 bases from J, with 9 bases between. CDR1 DFQATT and CDR2 SNEGSKA come from the germline V gene (reference sequence).

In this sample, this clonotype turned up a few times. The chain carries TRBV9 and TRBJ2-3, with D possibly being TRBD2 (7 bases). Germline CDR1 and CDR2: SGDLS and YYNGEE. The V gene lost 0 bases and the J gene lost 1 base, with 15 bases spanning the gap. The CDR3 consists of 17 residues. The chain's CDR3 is CASSVAPGGLGTDTQYF. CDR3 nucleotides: TGTGCCAGCAGCGTAGCACCGGGGGGCCTCGGCACAGATACGCAGTATTTT.

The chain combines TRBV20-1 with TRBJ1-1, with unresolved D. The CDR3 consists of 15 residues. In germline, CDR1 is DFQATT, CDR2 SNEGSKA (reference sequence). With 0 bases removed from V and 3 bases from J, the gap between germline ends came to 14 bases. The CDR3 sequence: CSARDRKDSYTEAFF. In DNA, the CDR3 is TGCAGTGCTAGAGATCGGAAGGATTCATACACTGAAGCTTTCTTT.

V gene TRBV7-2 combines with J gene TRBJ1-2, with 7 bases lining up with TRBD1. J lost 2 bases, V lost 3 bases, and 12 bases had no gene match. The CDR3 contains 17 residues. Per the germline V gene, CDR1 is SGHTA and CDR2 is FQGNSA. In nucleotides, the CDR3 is TGTGCCAGCAGCTTTCAATCCACAGGGGATCGGAACTATGGCTACACCTTC. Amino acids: CASSFQSTGDRNYGYTF.

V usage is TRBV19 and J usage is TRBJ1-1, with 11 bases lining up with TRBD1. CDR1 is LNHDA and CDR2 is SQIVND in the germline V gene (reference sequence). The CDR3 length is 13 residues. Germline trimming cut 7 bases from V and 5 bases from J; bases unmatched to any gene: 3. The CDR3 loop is CASKGQGATEAFF. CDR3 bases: TGTGCCAGTAAAGGACAGGGGGCGACTGAAGCTTTCTTT.

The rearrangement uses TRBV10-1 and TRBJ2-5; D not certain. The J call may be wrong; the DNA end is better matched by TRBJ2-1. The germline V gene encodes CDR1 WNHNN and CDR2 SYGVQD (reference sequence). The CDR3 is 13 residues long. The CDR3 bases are TGCGCCAACAGCTACTCCCCCGGCGATGAGCAGTTCTTC. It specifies CANSYSPGDEQFF.

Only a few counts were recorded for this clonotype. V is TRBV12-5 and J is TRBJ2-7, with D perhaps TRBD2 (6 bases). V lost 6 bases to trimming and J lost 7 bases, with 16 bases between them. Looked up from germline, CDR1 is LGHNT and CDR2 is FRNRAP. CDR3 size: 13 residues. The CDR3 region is CASGRMAEGEQYF. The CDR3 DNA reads TGTGCTAGTGGCCGGATGGCGGAGGGTGAGCAGTACTTC.

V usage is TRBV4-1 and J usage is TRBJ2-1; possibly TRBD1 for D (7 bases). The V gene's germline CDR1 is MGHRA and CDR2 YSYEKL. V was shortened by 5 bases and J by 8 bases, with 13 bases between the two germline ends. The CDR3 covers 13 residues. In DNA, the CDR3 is TGCGCCAGCAGCAGGCAGGGGGGCGATGAGCAGTTCTTC. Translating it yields CASSRQGGDEQFF.

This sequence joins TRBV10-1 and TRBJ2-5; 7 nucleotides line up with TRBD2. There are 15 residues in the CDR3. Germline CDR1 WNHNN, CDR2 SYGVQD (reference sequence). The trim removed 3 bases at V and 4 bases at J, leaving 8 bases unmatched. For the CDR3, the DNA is TGCGCCAGCAGTGAACGGGACTACTACCCAGAGACCCAGTACTTC. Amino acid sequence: CASSERDYYPETQYF.

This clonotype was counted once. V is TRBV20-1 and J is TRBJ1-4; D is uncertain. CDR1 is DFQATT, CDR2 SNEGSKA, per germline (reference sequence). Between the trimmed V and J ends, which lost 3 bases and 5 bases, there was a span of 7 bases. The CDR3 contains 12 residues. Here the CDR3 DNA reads TGCAGTGCTAGGGGTTTCAATGAAAAACTGTTTTTT. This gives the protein CSARGFNEKLFF.

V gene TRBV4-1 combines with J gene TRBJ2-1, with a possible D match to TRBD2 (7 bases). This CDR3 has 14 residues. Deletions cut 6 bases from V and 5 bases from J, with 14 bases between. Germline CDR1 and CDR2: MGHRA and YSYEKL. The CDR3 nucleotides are TGCGCCAGCAGACGGGGAGGGGGGGACAATGAGCAGTTCTTC. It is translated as CASRRGGGDNEQFF.

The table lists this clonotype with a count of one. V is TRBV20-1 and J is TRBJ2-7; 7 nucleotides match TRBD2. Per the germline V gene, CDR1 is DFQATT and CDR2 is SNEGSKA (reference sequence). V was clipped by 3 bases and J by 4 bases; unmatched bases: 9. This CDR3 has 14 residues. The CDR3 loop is CSARSGGGLYEQYF. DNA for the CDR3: TGCAGTGCTAGGTCGGGCGGGGGTCTATACGAGCAGTACTTC.

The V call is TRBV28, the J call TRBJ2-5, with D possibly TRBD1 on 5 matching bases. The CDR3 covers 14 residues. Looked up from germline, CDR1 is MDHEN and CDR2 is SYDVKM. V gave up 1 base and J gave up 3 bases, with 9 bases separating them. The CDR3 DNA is TGTGCCAGCAGTTTATTACAGGAAGAAGAGACCCAGTACTTC. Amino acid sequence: CASSLLQEEETQYF.

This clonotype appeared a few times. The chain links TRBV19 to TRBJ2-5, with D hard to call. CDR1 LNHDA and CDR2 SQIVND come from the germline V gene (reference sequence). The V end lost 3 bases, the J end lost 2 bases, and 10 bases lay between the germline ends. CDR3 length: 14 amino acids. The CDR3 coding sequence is TGTGCCAGTAGTATTGGTACGGCACAAGAGACCCAGTACTTC. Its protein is CASSIGTAQETQYF.